This T cell receptor beta chain was documented in a study of control samples from healthy donors and cancer patients (TCRdb year 2020). CDR1 and CDR2 are read off the germline V gene (reference sequence) as GTSNPN and SVGIG. V is reduced by 2 bases and J by 4 bases, leaving a spacing of 5 bases between them. Counted from cysteine to phenylalanine, this CDR3 has 11 amino acids. Of all the DNA, just the CDR3 is kept, 33 bases in frame from base 1. Points on this clone: It has no known antigen specificity. Per-nucleotide qualities are absent, and no much larger clonotype sits a single base away.

Library preparation used the immunoSEQ multiplex PCR assay. The table comes from immuneACCESS by way of TCRdb, which keeps in-frame sequences with V and J called. Part of the clones is missing from these tables; in studies checked, under half for an unresolved V gene and the rest for unknown reasons. In all, the sample holds 85,000 to 120,000 clones, and about 90% of those were seen once. In total, the top ten clones hold under 3% of the sample. Sequenced input: blood. The V and J segments used are TRBV30 and TRBJ1-2; a confident D gene designation cannot be given. The clonotype originates from a woman between 18 and 30 years old in good health. The nucleotide sequence reads TGTGCCTGGAGTCAAATCTATGGCTACACCTTC. This codes for CAWSQIYGYTF.